This entry lists 15 T cell receptor beta chains sequenced from one sample in a study of shared clonotypes between healthy human individuals. As defined, naive CD8 cells were CD45RO-negative and positively selected for CCR7, with terminally differentiated effector memory CD45RA+ cells excluded. Measured with immunoSEQ multiplex PCR; TCRdb has only the in-frame clones, and not every one. Of roughly 2.1 million clones listed, just over 90% are singletons. Source material: naive CD8+ T cells from PBMCs. Receptors originate from a man between 18 and 29 years old in good health. Some clones in this sample may be carry-over from other donors' samples.

In regard to this clone: Additional DNA sequences in this sample encode the identical CDR3. The CDR3 DNA sequence: TGTGCCAGCAGCTTAGGGCTTCGGAATGAGCAGTTCTTC. Translated: CASSLGLRNEQFF. The V and J genes are TRBV11-2 and TRBJ2-1; D not resolved. Trimming left V 1 base short and J 7 bases short, with 8 bases between. The germline gives CDR1 SGHAT, CDR2 FQNNGV. CDR3 size: 13 residues.

As regards this clone: Other nucleotide sequences from this sample produce the same CDR3. The CDR3, as DNA: TGTGCCAGCAGCGGAGGATATGGCTACACCTTC. Residues: CASSGGYGYTF. The rearrangement joins TRBV27 to TRBJ1-2, with unresolved D. Germline V gene sequence: CDR1 MNHEY, CDR2 SMNVEV (reference sequence). Deletions cut 6 bases from V and 5 bases from J, with 7 bases between. CDR3 length equals 11 residues.

The chain carries TRBV4-1 and TRBJ1-1; no reliable D call. Trimming cost V 0 bases and J 4 bases, with 12 bases left between them. This CDR3 contains 15 residues. CDR1 and CDR2 from the germline V gene are MGHRA and YSYEKL. The CDR3 reads CASSQDLRAGTEAFF. The CDR3, as DNA: TGCGCCAGCAGCCAAGATCTACGGGCGGGCACTGAAGCTTTCTTT.

The V call is TRBV5-1, the J call TRBJ2-3; 7 bases line up with TRBD2. The CDR3 length is 15 residues. The germline V gene encodes CDR1 SGHRS and CDR2 YFSETQ. V dropped 4 bases and J dropped 2; count of bases not matched to a gene: 7. The CDR3 sequence is CASSPGGLATDTQYF. The CDR3 region has the DNA TGCGCCAGCAGCCCGGGGGGACTTGCCACAGATACGCAGTATTTT. The full variable domain, its missing parts supplied by reference TRBV5-1 and TRBJ2-3, is KAGVTQTPRYLIKTRGQQVTLSCSPISGHRSVSWYQQTPGQGLQFLFEYFSETQRNKGNFPGRFSGRQFSNSRSEMNVSTLELGDSALYLCASSPGGLATDTQYFGPGTRLTVL.

The chain is built from TRBV7-2 and TRBJ2-3; 9 nucleotides agree with TRBD1. CDR3 length: 15 amino acids. Germline V gene data show CDR1 as SGHTA and CDR2 as FQGNSA. J gave up 3 bases and V 1 base, and 2 bases lay outside the gene matches. CDR3 loop: CASSLGDRVTDTQYF. CDR3 sequence (DNA): TGTGCCAGCAGCTTAGGGGACAGGGTAACAGATACGCAGTATTTT.

V usage is TRBV4-1 and J usage is TRBJ2-5, with a weak D call TRBD2 (5 bases). Germline V gene data show CDR1 as MGHRA and CDR2 as YSYEKL. The CDR3 contains 15 residues. Trimming cost V 7 bases and J 0 bases, with 15 bases left between them. The CDR3 loop is CASKEELRHQETQYF. Written as DNA, the CDR3 is TGCGCCAGCAAGGAGGAGTTACGACACCAAGAGACCCAGTACTTC.

V and J are TRBV14 and TRBJ1-4; TRBD1 agrees at 7 bases. Germline assignment: CDR1 SGHDN and CDR2 FVKESK. The V gene end was trimmed by 2 bases and the J gene end by 5 bases; junction bases not matched to a gene: 2. The CDR3 is made up of 14 amino acids. The CDR3 DNA reads as TGTGCCAGCAGCCAACGGACAGGAAATGAAAAACTGTTTTTT. Translating gives CASSQRTGNEKLFF.

The gene calls are TRBV5-6 and TRBJ2-3; 8 bases are a match to TRBD2. This CDR3 comprises 16 residues. J was trimmed by 6 bases and V by 0 bases; bases with no gene match: 9. In germline, CDR1 is SGHDT, CDR2 YYEEEE. The CDR3 loop is CASSLAEAGVMDTQYF. DNA of the CDR3: TGTGCCAGCAGCTTGGCAGAAGCGGGAGTGATGGATACGCAGTATTTT.

V gene TRBV7-9 combines with J gene TRBJ1-1; 7 nucleotides match TRBD1. V gave up 1 base and J gave up 0 bases; unmatched junction bases: 8. The CDR3 sequence is 17 residues long. Per germline, CDR1 SEHNR and CDR2 FQNEAQ (reference sequence). The CDR3 sequence is CASSLVGRGYMNTEAFF. CDR3 DNA sequence: TGTGCCAGCAGCTTAGTGGGCAGGGGGTACATGAACACTGAAGCTTTCTTT.

On this clone itself: Other DNA variants within this sample encode the same CDR3. This chain links TRBV19 with TRBJ1-5; 9 nucleotides line up with TRBD1. The CDR3 is 17 amino acids. The V gene end was trimmed by 6 bases and the J gene end by 0 bases; junction bases not matched to a gene: 9. Germline CDR1 and CDR2: LNHDA and SQIVND (reference sequence). The DNA of the CDR3 is TGTGCCAGTAGCCGGGACAGGGAGGGATATAGCAATCAGCCCCAGCATTTT. Its translation is CASSRDREGYSNQPQHF.

CDR3 sequence reads: CATSRDSRLAGVLAYEQYF. The CDR3 coding sequence is TGTGCCACCAGCAGAGATAGCCGACTAGCGGGAGTATTAGCCTACGAGCAGTACTTC. This chain uses TRBV15 with TRBJ2-7; 12 bases are a match to TRBD2. CDR1 and CDR2 (germline): LNHNV, YYDKDF (reference sequence). CDR3 length: 19 amino acids. The V segment lost 0 bases and the J segment 2 bases; nucleotides outside the gene matches: 11.

The genes are TRBV5-1 and TRBJ2-5; 7 bases line up with TRBD1. Germline V gives CDR1 SGHRS, CDR2 YFSETQ. The CDR3 is 15 amino acids. With 0 bases clipped from V and 4 bases from J, the junction kept 6 bases outside the gene matches. The CDR3 is CASSLDRGFGETQYF. CDR3 DNA sequence: TGCGCCAGCAGCTTGGACAGGGGCTTTGGAGAGACCCAGTACTTC.

The J gene is TRBJ2-7, the V gene TRBV28; TRBD2 matches 8 bases. J was trimmed by 6 bases and V by 1 base; bases with no gene match: 5. CDR1 and CDR2 from the germline V gene are MDHEN and SYDVKM. The CDR3 loop spans 14 amino acids. CDR3 amino acids: CASSLLAGIGEQYF. The DNA of the CDR3 is TGTGCCAGCAGTTTATTAGCGGGGATAGGCGAGCAGTACTTC.

In DNA form, the CDR3 reads TGTGCCAGCAGAGAGGGACTAGCGGGAGGTCACGAGCAGTACTTC. This sequence encodes CASREGLAGGHEQYF. V is TRBV6-5 and J is TRBJ2-5; 15 nucleotides match TRBD2. TRBJ2-7 matches the DNA end more closely, so the J call is doubtful. CDR3 length equals 15 residues. Germline CDR1 is MNHEY and CDR2 is SVGAGI.

The chain has TRBV27 and TRBJ2-1, with TRBD2 matching over 11 bases. In germline, CDR1 is MNHEY, CDR2 SMNVEV (reference sequence). V lost 2 bases to trimming and J lost 2 bases; unmatched junction nucleotides: 8. This CDR3 region has 18 residues. The CDR3 is CASSLLVVSGRAYNEQFF. In nucleotides, the CDR3 is TGTGCCAGCAGTTTACTGGTGGTTAGCGGGAGGGCCTACAATGAGCAGTTCTTC.